The 6 T cell receptor beta chains reported below all come from one sample, sequenced in a study of neoadjuvant anti-PD-1 for oral cavity cancer. Generated by immunoSEQ multiplex PCR, the TCRdb table keeps only in-frame clones and is missing some. In the table there are roughly 12,000 clones, about 60% of which are singletons. Sequencing was performed on tumor tissue, taken before nivolumab (anti-PD-1) treatment. These receptors originate from a person aged 35-79 years with oral cavity squamous cell carcinoma.

By sample fraction, this clone is medium-sized. The V call is TRBV30, the J call TRBJ2-7; D unresolved. Germline V gene lookup returns CDR1 GTSNPN and CDR2 SVGIG (reference sequence). Trimming stripped 2 bases from V and 8 bases from J, with 13 bases between. The CDR3 is made up of 12 amino acids. The CDR3: CAWSPVDQKQYF. CDR3 DNA: TGTGCCTGGAGTCCCGTAGACCAGAAGCAGTACTTC.

This clone was counted between two and nine times. V is TRBV14 and J is TRBJ2-7; the match to TRBD1 covers 9 bases. This CDR3 spans 14 amino acids. J was trimmed by 3 bases and V by 4 bases; bases with no gene match: 4. Germline lookup yields CDR1 SGHDN and CDR2 FVKESK. The CDR3 region is CASSPGQGFYEQYF. CDR3 in DNA: TGTGCCAGCAGCCCGGGACAGGGATTCTACGAGCAGTACTTC.

This clone was observed a handful of times. V and J are TRBV2 and TRBJ1-1; a weak D match, TRBD1 (5 bases). Trimming stripped 6 bases from V and 4 bases from J, with 6 bases between. The CDR3 contains 11 residues. Germline values: CDR1 SNHLY, CDR2 FYNNEI. The CDR3 region is CASRQGTEAFF. The DNA for the CDR3 is TGTGCCAGCAGGCAGGGCACTGAAGCTTTCTTT. Full variable domain (remainder filled in from reference TRBV2 and TRBJ1-1): EPEVTQTPSHQVTQMGQEVILRCVPISNHLYFYWYRQILGQKVEFLVSFYNNEISEKSEIFDDQFSVERPDGSNFTLKIRSTKLEDSAMYFCASRQGTEAFFGQGTRLTVV.

This sequence joins TRBV5-6 and TRBJ2-7; 12 bases match TRBD1. The V and J ends lost 2 bases and 5 bases, in that order; junction bases with no gene match: 5. This CDR3 spans 15 amino acids. Germline V gene lookup returns CDR1 SGHDT and CDR2 YYEEEE. Written as DNA, the CDR3 is TGTGCCAGCAGCTTTCTCGGGACAGGGGGCAACGAGCAGTACTTC. Its protein is CASSFLGTGGNEQYF.

The chain joins TRBV30 to TRBJ2-7, with 9 bases aligning to TRBD1. The V segment lost 2 bases and the J segment 2 bases; nucleotides outside the gene matches: 16. This CDR3 is built from 18 residues. The V gene's germline CDR1 is GTSNPN and CDR2 SVGIG (reference sequence). As DNA, the CDR3 is TGTGCCTGGAGTAAACCCGGGACAGGGCTTTTCTTTACCTACGAGCAGTACTTC. Translation gives CAWSKPGTGLFFTYEQYF.

Sample share makes this clone medium-sized. The chain employs TRBV6-5 and TRBJ1-1; D may be TRBD1 (5 bases). Germline CDR1 is MNHEY and CDR2 is SVGAGI. Trimming pared 3 bases from V and 4 bases from J, leaving 9 bases between. The CDR3 contains 13 residues. The CDR3: CASSYYRGTEAFF. CDR3 nucleotides: TGTGCCAGCAGTTATTATAGGGGCACTGAAGCTTTCTTT.